The 27 T cell receptor beta chains reported below all come from one sample, sequenced in a study of T cells in Graves' hyperthyroidism and ophthalmopathy. RNA transcripts yielded amplified TCR beta CDR3 regions. With the HTBI primer set, the TCR CDR3 went through a first round of RT-PCR. From the multiplex PCR reads, TCRdb called clonotypes with MiXCR, one entry per CDR3 protein. The table has roughly 400,000 distinct CDR3 sequences, around 25% seen once. Input material: blood. Receptor source: a man in his forties or fifties with Graves' hyperthyroidism.

The V call is TRBV14, the J call TRBJ2-5, with 7 positions matching TRBD2. The germline V gene encodes CDR1 SGHDN and CDR2 FVKESK. V shed 0 bases and J 1 base; nucleotides not matched to a gene: 8. The CDR3 covers 17 residues. CDR3: CASSQERASGLQETQYF. CDR3 nucleotide sequence: TGTGCCAGCAGCCAAGAAAGGGCTAGCGGACTCCAAGAGACCCAGTACTTC. The entire variable domain, with the rest obtained from reference TRBV14 and TRBJ2-5, is as follows: EAGVTQFPSHSVIEKGQTVTLRCDPISGHDNLYWYRRVMGKEIKFLLHFVKESKQDESGMPNNRFLAERTGGTYSTLKVQPAELEDSGVYFCASSQERASGLQETQYFGPGTRLLVL.

This clonotype has ten or more counts. This chain joins TRBV2 and TRBJ2-1; TRBD1 is a possible D gene (6 bases). The CDR3 is 14 amino acids. Germline V gene sequence: CDR1 SNHLY, CDR2 FYNNEI. Trimming shortened V by 7 bases and J by 4 bases, and 14 bases separated the two germline ends. CDR3 coding DNA: TGTGCCAGCAACGTTCTAGGACAGTACAATGAGCAGTTCTTC. This sequence encodes CASNVLGQYNEQFF.

This clonotype was counted between two and nine times. The rearrangement uses TRBV7-8 and TRBJ2-2; the D is unclear. The CDR3 runs 12 residues. Germline V gene data show CDR1 as SGHVS and CDR2 as FQNEAQ. V gave up 5 bases and J gave up 2 bases, with 3 bases separating them. CDR3 sequence (DNA): TGTGCCAGCAGCGACAACACCGGGGAGCTGTTTTTT. It translates to CASSDNTGELFF.

This clonotype showed up just once. This clone may be a read error of a much larger clone one base away. This rearrangement joins TRBV11-2 to TRBJ2-1; D ambiguous. CDR3 length equals 16 residues. Trimming took 6 bases from V and 2 from J, leaving 17 bases between them. Germline lookup yields CDR1 SGHAT and CDR2 FQNNGV. CDR3 residues: CASSPRAETTYNEQFF. CDR3 DNA: TGTGCCAGCAGTCCAAGGGCGGAGACCACCTACAATGAGCAGTTCTTC.

This clonotype was counted a few times. The chain combines TRBV11-2 with TRBJ2-5; D possibly corresponds to TRBD1 (6 bases). Trimming pared 5 bases from V and 4 bases from J, leaving 11 bases between. The CDR3 runs to 13 residues. Germline-derived CDR1 and CDR2 are SGHAT and FQNNGV. The DNA for the CDR3 is TGTGCCAGCAGCCACGGACAGCGAGAGACCCAGTACTTC. Its translation is CASSHGQRETQYF.

The CDR3 spells CATSRVLDRGDSPLHF. The DNA of the CDR3 is TGTGCCACCAGCAGAGTTTTGGACAGGGGCGATTCACCCCTCCACTTT. The chain carries TRBV15 and TRBJ1-6; 9 bases map to TRBD1. With V trimmed by 1 base and J by 8 bases, 6 bases remained unmatched. This CDR3 is 16 amino acids long. Germline lookup yields CDR1 LNHNV and CDR2 YYDKDF (reference sequence). The full variable domain, completed using reference TRBV15 and TRBJ1-6, is DAMVIQNPRYQVTQFGKPVTLSCSQTLNHNVMYWYQQKSSQAPKLLFHYYDKDFNNEADTPDNFQSRRPNTSFCFLDIRSPGLGDTAMYLCATSRVLDRGDSPLHFGNGTRLTVT.

As DNA, the CDR3 is TGTGCCATCAAAGGAGGCAGGAGAACCAATGAGCAGTTCTTC. Translating it yields CAIKGGRRTNEQFF. This chain links TRBV10-3 with TRBJ2-1, with a weak D call TRBD2 (5 bases). The V end lost 7 bases, the J end lost 6 bases, and 16 bases lay between the germline ends. CDR1 ENHRY and CDR2 SYGVKD come from the germline V gene. The CDR3 spans 14 residues.

The chain recombines TRBV12-3 or TRBV12-4 with TRBJ1-4, with 7 bases aligning to TRBD1. Germline trimming cut 7 bases from V and 7 bases from J; bases unmatched to any gene: 18. The CDR3 loop spans 17 amino acids. CDR3 in amino acids: CASTPGDSGGRAEKLFF. The CDR3 bases are TGTGCCAGCACCCCTGGGGACAGTGGAGGTCGAGCTGAAAAACTGTTTTTT.

The table lists this clonotype with many counts. V and J are TRBV20-1 and TRBJ2-7, with a possible D match to TRBD1 (6 bases). The V and J ends lost 1 base and 6 bases respectively, with 13 bases between them. The CDR3 sequence is 13 residues long. Germline V gene sequence: CDR1 DFQATT, CDR2 SNEGSKA (reference sequence). CDR3 sequence (DNA): TGCAGTGCTAGAGCTATGGGACAAAGCGAGCAGTACTTC. It is translated as CSARAMGQSEQYF.

At least ten counts were recorded for this clonotype. The chain combines TRBV2 with TRBJ2-7; no firm D call. Deletions cut 6 bases from V and 5 bases from J, with 20 bases between. CDR1 SNHLY and CDR2 FYNNEI come from the germline V gene. This CDR3 spans 15 amino acids. In DNA, the CDR3 is TGTGCCAGCAGCCCCCCTCCAGGCTATAGCAACGAGCAGTACTTC. Translating it yields CASSPPPGYSNEQYF. The full variable domain, in which reference TRBV2 and TRBJ2-7 provide the parts outside the CDR3, is EPEVTQTPSHQVTQMGQEVILRCVPISNHLYFYWYRQILGQKVEFLVSFYNNEISEKSEIFDDQFSVERPDGSNFTLKIRSTKLEDSAMYFCASSPPPGYSNEQYFGPGTRLTVT.

With respect to this clonotype: One base away lies a much larger clone, so this may be a sequencing read error. This chain joins TRBV6-1 and TRBJ2-7, with TRBD2 as a possible D gene (5 bases). The DNA end favors TRBJ2-1, so the J call may be wrong. CDR3 length: 13 amino acids. CDR1 and CDR2 (germline): MNHNS, SASEGT. DNA of the CDR3: TGTGCCAGCAGTGGAGGGTCTTCCTACGAGCAGTTCTTC. Translating gives CASSGGSSYEQFF.

This rearrangement joins TRBV19 to TRBJ1-5; D might be TRBD1 (6 bases). Germline V gene sequence: CDR1 LNHDA, CDR2 SQIVND (reference sequence). The V gene lost 3 bases and the J gene lost 5 bases, with 23 bases spanning the gap. The CDR3 has 18 amino acids. The DNA of the CDR3 is TGTGCCAGTAGTATGCCGCGCGAACAGGGCTTGCTTCATCAGCCCCAGCATTTT. Encoded protein: CASSMPREQGLLHQPQHF.

This clonotype was counted ten times or more. The rearrangement links TRBV5-1 to TRBJ2-1; tentatively, D is TRBD1 (6 bases). Germline V gene lookup returns CDR1 SGHRS and CDR2 YFSETQ. V lost 4 bases and J 4 bases, leaving 12 bases between the germline ends. The length of the CDR3 is 14 residues. CDR3 DNA sequence: TGCGCCAGCAGCGCCACAGGGAGTTACAATGAGCAGTTCTTC. Translation: CASSATGSYNEQFF.

The V and J genes are TRBV11-1 and TRBJ2-3; D gene ambiguous. The CDR3 spans 12 residues. The ends were cut back, 5 bases at V and 8 bases at J, with 11 bases in the middle. The germline CDR1 and CDR2 sequences are SGHAT and FQDESV (reference sequence). DNA of the CDR3: TGTGCCAGCAGCCCGCTCACGGGTACGCAGTATTTT. It yields the protein CASSPLTGTQYF.

The chain links TRBV6-5 to TRBJ1-2; D unclear. Trimming pared 4 bases from V and 8 bases from J, leaving 14 bases between. CDR3 length: 13 residues. Germline assignment: CDR1 MNHEY and CDR2 SVGAGI. DNA for the CDR3: TGTGCCAGCAGTTCCGAGACCCTGCGGGGCTACACCTTC. Translation gives CASSSETLRGYTF.

This clonotype was seen a handful of times. The CDR3 reads CAWSVGPGSSQPQHF. The CDR3 nucleotides are TGTGCCTGGAGTGTAGGCCCAGGGTCATCTCAGCCCCAGCATTTT. V gene TRBV30 combines with J gene TRBJ1-5, with a possible D match to TRBD1 (5 bases). The V end was cut by 0 bases, the J end by 6 bases, with 15 bases between. Germline CDR1 is GTSNPN and CDR2 is SVGIG (reference sequence). There are 15 residues in the CDR3. Supplemented by reference TRBV30 and TRBJ1-5, the full variable domain reads SQTIHQWPATLVQPVGSPLSLECTVEGTSNPNLYWYRQAAGRGLQLLFYSVGIGQISSEVPQNLSASRPQDRQFILSSKKLLLSDSGFYLCAWSVGPGSSQPQHFGDGTRLSIL.

This chain joins TRBV30 and TRBJ1-2; D gene ambiguous. V was trimmed by 3 bases and J by 3 bases, leaving 8 bases between them. This CDR3 is built from 12 residues. The germline CDR1 and CDR2 sequences are GTSNPN and SVGIG (reference sequence). The CDR3 bases are TGTGCCTGGAGGGGTGTAGACTATGGCTACACCTTC. Amino acid sequence: CAWRGVDYGYTF.

This clonotype has a count of ten or more. The chain recombines TRBV6-1 with TRBJ2-3; TRBD1 or TRBD2 may be the D gene (5 bases each). The CDR3 covers 14 residues. Germline assignment: CDR1 MNHNS and CDR2 SASEGT. V lost 5 bases and J lost 4, with 13 bases in between. This CDR3 is CASSHGAKADTQYF. CDR3 DNA sequence: TGTGCCAGCAGTCACGGGGCCAAGGCAGATACGCAGTATTTT.

This clonotype occurred many times. The chain is built from TRBV5-6 and TRBJ1-2; D call uncertain. Per germline, CDR1 SGHDT and CDR2 YYEEEE. The V gene lost 4 bases and the J gene lost 8 bases, with 21 bases spanning the gap. CDR3 length: 15 residues. The CDR3 sequence is CASSQQRRSFGGYTF. The DNA of the CDR3 is TGTGCCAGCAGCCAACAAAGGCGGAGTTTTGGGGGCTACACCTTC.

This clonotype was recorded only once. The CDR3: CASSVSSSGANVLTF. Here the CDR3 DNA reads TGTGCCAGCAGTGTATCGAGCTCTGGGGCCAACGTCCTGACTTTC. V gene TRBV28 combines with J gene TRBJ2-6, with D unresolved. Trimming took 5 bases from V and 0 from J, leaving 8 bases between them. Germline CDR1 reads MDHEN; CDR2 reads SYDVKM. CDR3 length: 15 amino acids.

The chain combines TRBV30 with TRBJ2-7; possible D gene TRBD2, 5 bases. CDR3 size: 12 residues. The V and J ends lost 0 bases and 4 bases respectively, with 7 bases between them. The germline V gene encodes CDR1 GTSNPN and CDR2 SVGIG (reference sequence). The CDR3 DNA sequence: TGTGCCTGGAGTGTACAGCGGTACGAGCAGTACTTC. Protein: CAWSVQRYEQYF.

The V call is TRBV7-2, the J call TRBJ2-3; maybe TRBD2 (6 bases). Per the germline V gene, CDR1 is SGHTA and CDR2 is FQGNSA. V was trimmed by 0 bases and J by 3 bases, leaving 13 bases between them. The CDR3 is made up of 16 amino acids. The CDR3 is CASSLAARDGTDTQYF. The DNA for the CDR3 is TGTGCCAGCAGCTTAGCGGCGCGGGACGGGACAGATACGCAGTATTTT.

The chain joins TRBV12-3 or TRBV12-4 to TRBJ2-1; 7 bases line up with TRBD2. V was pared by 5 bases and J by 2 bases, with 9 bases of the junction left unmatched. This CDR3 is 16 amino acids long. Here the CDR3 reads CASSPGRLAAYNEQFF. In DNA form, the CDR3 reads TGTGCCAGCAGTCCCGGACGACTAGCCGCCTACAATGAGCAGTTCTTC.

The rearrangement uses TRBV6-1 and TRBJ2-3, with TRBD2 matching 9 bases. Germline V CDR1 and CDR2: MNHNS, SASEGT. CDR3 length: 16 residues. Unmatched junction bases numbered 6, after V lost 5 bases and J lost 0 bases. DNA for the CDR3: TGTGCCAGCAGTCCCTGGACTAGCGTAAGCACAGATACGCAGTATTTT. It yields the protein CASSPWTSVSTDTQYF.

The genes are TRBV7-2 and TRBJ2-7, with 7 bases identical to TRBD1. The CDR3 extends over 15 amino acids. The junction had 7 bases not matched to a gene; V was cut back by 2 bases and J by 3 bases. The germline V gene encodes CDR1 SGHTA and CDR2 FQGNSA. The DNA of the CDR3 is TGTGCCAGCAGCTTAAAAGGCCGGGACAGCTACGAGCAGTACTTC. Residues: CASSLKGRDSYEQYF.

This clonotype was seen a handful of times. The chain recombines TRBV28 with TRBJ2-5, with a possible D match to TRBD2 (6 bases). The V gene's germline CDR1 is MDHEN and CDR2 SYDVKM. CDR3 length equals 15 residues. V was pared by 5 bases and J by 5 bases, with 18 bases between. The CDR3 spells CASSPLGGEGETQYF. DNA for the CDR3: TGTGCCAGCAGTCCCCTGGGGGGAGAGGGGGAGACCCAGTACTTC.

This clonotype has at least ten counts. V is TRBV28 and J is TRBJ2-1, with 12 bases matching TRBD2. CDR3 length: 14 amino acids. V dropped 8 bases and J dropped 5; count of bases not matched to a gene: 4. The germline CDR1 and CDR2 sequences are MDHEN and SYDVKM. CDR3 protein: CASELAGGNNEQFF. The CDR3 DNA sequence: TGTGCCAGCGAGCTAGCGGGAGGGAACAATGAGCAGTTCTTC.